The 20 T cell receptor beta chains given below trace back to one sample, sequenced in a study of identical twins. TCRdb processed the 5' RACE reads anew with MiXCR; each CDR3 protein has one entry. Counted here are 1.5 million to 2 million distinct CDR3 sequences, 25% to 35% occurring once; the ten biggest clones make up about 0.27%. The specimen sequenced was cord blood. These receptors were obtained from a newborn girl in good health.

This clonotype was picked up a small number of times. The chain recombines TRBV5-6 with TRBJ1-1; unclear D gene. The CDR3 consists of 14 residues. The V end was cut by 2 bases, the J end by 2 bases, with 10 bases between. Per the germline V gene, CDR1 is SGHDT and CDR2 is YYEEEE. CDR3 loop: CASSFALDNTEAFF. CDR3 DNA sequence: TGTGCCAGCAGCTTTGCACTGGACAACACTGAAGCTTTCTTT. The variable domain in full, with the rest retrieved from reference TRBV5-6 and TRBJ1-1, is DAGVTQSPTHLIKTRGQQVTLRCSPKSGHDTVSWYQQALGQGPQFIFQYYEEEERQRGNFPDRFSGHQFPNYSSELNVNALLLGDSALYLCASSFALDNTEAFFGQGTRLTVV.

V is TRBV11-2 and J is TRBJ2-1, with D perhaps matching TRBD1 or TRBD2 (5 bases each). Near its end, the DNA agrees better with TRBJ2-7, so the J call may be wrong. The CDR3 length is 16 residues. Germline values: CDR1 SGHAT, CDR2 FQNNGV. As DNA, the CDR3 is TGTGCCAGCAGCTTAGTCTGGGGGTCTCCCTACAATGAGCAGTACTTC. It codes for CASSLVWGSPYNEQYF.

This sequence joins TRBV5-1 and TRBJ1-1; D is unclear. CDR1 SGHRS and CDR2 YFSETQ come from the germline V gene. The length of the CDR3 is 8 residues. For the CDR3, the DNA is TGCGCGAATGTTGAAGCTTTCTTT. This sequence encodes CANVEAFF.

The chain uses TRBV20-1 and TRBJ2-5; TRBD1 aligns across 7 bases. CDR1 and CDR2 (germline): DFQATT, SNEGSKA (reference sequence). The CDR3 has 13 residues. V shed 7 bases and J 2 bases; nucleotides not matched to a gene: 7. Here the CDR3 reads CSVAKDRQETQYF. The DNA of the CDR3 is TGCAGTGTCGCTAAGGACAGGCAAGAGACCCAGTACTTC.

This clonotype was seen ten or more times. This chain uses TRBV6-1 with TRBJ1-4; D ambiguous. The V gene's germline CDR1 is MNHNS and CDR2 SASEGT. This CDR3 region has 12 residues. V dropped 3 bases and J dropped 5 bases, with 4 bases sitting between them. As DNA, the CDR3 is TGTGCCAGCAGTGATCGGAATGAAAAACTGTTTTTT. It is translated as CASSDRNEKLFF.

This clonotype was observed a few times. The rearrangement links TRBV6-2 or TRBV6-3 to TRBJ2-3; weak D call: TRBD2 (6 bases). This CDR3 is 16 amino acids long. Germline V gene lookup returns CDR1 MNHEY and CDR2 SVGEGT. Trimming removed 1 base at V and 0 bases at J, with 11 bases between. CDR3 protein: CASSYLAGRSTDTQYF. CDR3 nucleotides: TGTGCCAGCAGTTACTTGGCGGGACGAAGCACAGATACGCAGTATTTT.

This clonotype was counted at least ten times. The chain joins TRBV3-1 to TRBJ2-3; D tentatively reads TRBD1 or TRBD2 (6 bases each). The ends were cut back, 4 bases at V and 3 bases at J, with 11 bases in the middle. The germline V gene has CDR1 LGHDT and CDR2 YNNKEL (reference sequence). There are 14 residues in the CDR3. This CDR3 reads CASSRLGGTDTQYF. The CDR3 DNA follows: TGTGCCAGCAGCCGACTAGGGGGTACAGATACGCAGTATTTT.

This clonotype was counted a few times. CDR3 residues: CASSNRGPLSNQPQHF. The CDR3 DNA reads TGTGCCAGCAGCAACAGGGGACCCCTTAGCAATCAGCCCCAGCATTTT. This sequence joins TRBV7-2 and TRBJ1-5, with TRBD1 matching over 7 bases. The germline CDR1 and CDR2 sequences are SGHTA and FQGNSA. Trimming cost V 5 bases and J 0 bases; bases outside gene matches: 7. The CDR3 contains 16 residues.

This clonotype was observed at least ten times. This chain connects TRBV10-3 to TRBJ2-1, with 9 bases fitting TRBD1. The CDR3 runs to 13 residues. CDR1 is ENHRY, CDR2 SYGVKD, per germline. Unmatched junction bases numbered 0, after V lost 4 bases and J lost 5 bases. The CDR3 loop reads CAISGTGDNEQFF. CDR3 nucleotides: TGTGCCATCAGTGGGACAGGGGACAATGAGCAGTTCTTC.

In its sample, this clonotype was seen a few times. This chain links TRBV5-1 with TRBJ2-1; 7 nucleotides match TRBD1. The CDR3 consists of 17 residues. V was clipped by 0 bases and J by 0 bases; unmatched bases: 6. Germline V CDR1 and CDR2: SGHRS, YFSETQ. The CDR3 DNA reads TGCGCCAGCAGCTTGGGACAGGGTCAACTCTCCTACAATGAGCAGTTCTTC. This encodes CASSLGQGQLSYNEQFF.

This clonotype was counted a few times. The V gene is TRBV25-1, the J gene TRBJ2-3, with D perhaps given as TRBD1 or TRBD2 (5 bases each). Trimming shortened V by 6 bases and J by 2 bases, and 15 bases separated the two germline ends. The CDR3 length is 15 residues. In germline, CDR1 is MGHDK, CDR2 SYGVNS. The CDR3 spells CASSSPGRLTDTQYF. DNA for the CDR3: TGTGCCAGCAGCTCTCCGGGACGGCTCACAGATACGCAGTATTTT.

This clonotype came up a few times. The V gene is TRBV10-3, the J gene TRBJ2-3, with a possible D match to TRBD1 (5 bases). The V end lost 2 bases, the J end lost 4 bases, and 13 bases lay between the germline ends. Germline V CDR1 and CDR2: ENHRY, SYGVKD. The CDR3 is 15 residues long. CDR3 DNA sequence: TGTGCCATCAGTGAGCCGGAACCAGGGCCAGATACGCAGTATTTT. Amino acids: CAISEPEPGPDTQYF.

This clonotype occurred a few times. The chain couples TRBV6-1 to TRBJ2-7; 8 positions match TRBD2. The J call may be in error: the DNA end matches TRBJ2-4 better. Per germline, CDR1 MNHNS and CDR2 SASEGT. This CDR3 region has 16 residues. The CDR3 DNA sequence: TGTGCCAGCAGTGAATATGCTCGGGAGGGTCTGAACATTCAGTACTTC. Its protein product is CASSEYAREGLNIQYF.

There are a few counts of this clonotype. V usage is TRBV6-1 and J usage is TRBJ2-4, with TRBD2 identical over 12 bases. V dropped 2 bases and J dropped 0; count of bases not matched to a gene: 2. Germline loops: CDR1 MNHNS, CDR2 SASEGT. There are 17 residues in the CDR3. The CDR3 spells CASSELAGGLAKNIQYF. DNA of the CDR3: TGTGCCAGCAGTGAACTAGCGGGAGGGCTAGCCAAAAACATTCAGTACTTC.

The table lists this clonotype with a count of one. The chain couples TRBV20-1 to TRBJ1-1; D is unclear. Germline CDR1 and CDR2: DFQATT and SNEGSKA (reference sequence). Trimming left V 2 bases short and J 1 base short, with 11 bases between. The CDR3 covers 14 residues. The CDR3 is CSARLPGTNTEAFF. In DNA, the CDR3 is TGCAGTGCTAGACTCCCAGGCACGAACACTGAAGCTTTCTTT.

This chain joins TRBV29-1 and TRBJ1-3; D gene uncertain. This CDR3 comprises 14 residues. Germline V gives CDR1 SQVTM, CDR2 ANQGSEA. Trimming took 7 bases from V and 0 from J, leaving 13 bases between them. The CDR3 bases are TGCAGCGCCCCTTGCCGCGGCTCTGGAAACACCATATATTTT. This translates into CSAPCRGSGNTIYF.

The CDR3 DNA follows: TGTGCCAGCAGCTTATCCAGGACGACCACTGAAGCTTTCTTT. It codes for CASSLSRTTTEAFF. This rearrangement joins TRBV7-6 to TRBJ1-1, with D uncertain. Trimming shortened V by 2 bases and J by 4 bases, and 11 bases separated the two germline ends. This CDR3 contains 14 residues. In germline, CDR1 is SGHVS, CDR2 FNYEAQ.

This clonotype was observed a handful of times. The chain carries TRBV12-5 and TRBJ2-7; 7 nucleotides line up with TRBD2. V was pared by 4 bases and J by 3 bases, with 9 bases of the junction left unmatched. This CDR3 contains 15 residues. Germline V CDR1 and CDR2: LGHNT, FRNRAP. The CDR3 DNA is TGTGCTAGTGGTTGGAGGGACTATCTACTCTACGAGCAGTACTTC. It codes for CASGWRDYLLYEQYF.

This clonotype has more than one count but fewer than ten. The J gene is TRBJ2-7, the V gene TRBV5-6; possibly TRBD1 for D (6 bases). Germline-derived CDR1 and CDR2 are SGHDT and YYEEEE. Trimming removed 4 bases from V and 5 bases from J, with 13 bases in between. This CDR3 has 13 amino acids. The CDR3 is CASSTAGVHEQYF. The CDR3 nucleotides read TGTGCCAGCAGCACCGCAGGGGTCCACGAGCAGTACTTC.

The J gene is TRBJ2-1, the V gene TRBV18; possibly TRBD1 for D (5 bases). Germline V gene data show CDR1 as KGHSH and CDR2 as LQKENI. The CDR3 sequence is 13 residues long. V lost 1 base, J lost 5 bases, and 6 bases lay in between. The DNA of the CDR3 is TGTGCCAGCTCACCACGGGGCCACAATGAGCAGTTCTTC. As protein: CASSPRGHNEQFF.